The clone carrying this T cell receptor (beta chain) was seen repeatedly, ten times or more. The CDR3 extends 3 residues past the end of the read, so its final part is completed from the germline J gene. Other nucleotide sequences from this sample produce the same CDR3. The data were obtained in a study of T cell clonality in common variable immunodeficiency. CDR1 and CDR2 from the germline V gene are LNHDA and SQIVND (reference sequence). The ends lost 5 bases at V and 4 bases at J; junction bases unmatched: 6. The CDR3 is made up of 15 amino acids. The data were produced by immunoSEQ multiplex PCR, yet TCRdb's version contains in-frame clones alone and is incomplete. Recorded here are some 39,000 clones, none singletons.

This receptor was identified in a person aged 18 to 75 in good health. Sequencing was performed on peripheral blood mononuclear cells. This chain connects TRBV19 to TRBJ2-7; 12 nucleotides match TRBD2. CDR3 loop: CASSVTSGGAYEQYF. The sequenced part of the CDR3 DNA is TGTGCCAGTAGTGTGACTAGCGGGGGCGCATACGAG.